The 9 T cell receptor beta chains presented below share a single source sample, sequenced in a study of T cells in Graves' hyperthyroidism and ophthalmopathy. RNA transcripts were the template for amplifying TCR beta CDR3 regions. First-round RT-PCR of the TCR CDR3 relied on the HTBI primer set. TCRdb re-derived calls from the multiplex PCR reads in MiXCR, one entry per CDR3 protein. This sample carries some 740,000 distinct CDR3 sequences, 11% to 15% of them seen once, and the ten largest clones take about a tenth. Sequenced material: blood. The receptors come from a woman aged 18 to 35 with Graves' hyperthyroidism.

A single count supports this clonotype. The V and J genes are TRBV11-2 and TRBJ2-3; TRBD2 matches 14 bases. This CDR3 spans 17 amino acids. Germline CDR1 reads SGHAT; CDR2 reads FQNNGV. The junction had 7 bases not matched to a gene; V was cut back by 5 bases and J by 3 bases. This CDR3 reads CASSKGLAGAETDTQYF. The CDR3 DNA reads TGTGCCAGCAGCAAGGGACTAGCGGGGGCGGAGACAGATACGCAGTATTTT. Filled out from reference TRBV11-2 and TRBJ2-3, the complete variable domain reads EAGVAQSPRYKIIEKRQSVAFWCNPISGHATLYWYQQILGQGPKLLIQFQNNGVVDDSQLPKDRFSAERLKGVDSTLKIQPAKLEDSAVYLCASSKGLAGAETDTQYFGPGTRLTVL.

This clonotype was picked up many times. The chain combines TRBV12-3 or TRBV12-4 with TRBJ2-1; D is undetermined. Trimming removed 8 bases from V and 4 bases from J, with 24 bases in between. The CDR3 loop spans 17 amino acids. CDR3 bases: TGTGCCAGCGGGCTACCCAACCCAGCACATAAGTACAATGAGCAGTTCTTC. This translates into CASGLPNPAHKYNEQFF.

The rearrangement links TRBV24-1 to TRBJ2-7; a possible D gene is TRBD1 (5 bases). From germline, CDR1 is KGHDR and CDR2 SFDVKD. The CDR3 consists of 13 residues. Trimming shortened V by 6 bases and J by 0 bases, and 8 bases separated the two germline ends. The CDR3 DNA reads as TGTGCCACCAGTCAGGGTTCCTCCTACGAGCAGTACTTC. Its translation is CATSQGSSYEQYF.

This clonotype was observed a handful of times. The chain combines TRBV20-1 with TRBJ1-5; no clear D gene. This CDR3 contains 13 residues. Germline CDR1 reads DFQATT; CDR2 reads SNEGSKA (reference sequence). V was pared by 2 bases and J by 11 bases, with 16 bases between. The CDR3: CSARLQQSMSQHF. In DNA form, the CDR3 reads TGCAGTGCTAGACTACAGCAATCAATGTCCCAGCATTTT.

This clonotype was found many times. The CDR3 protein is CASRETSGRLNEQFF. The CDR3, as DNA: TGTGCCAGCAGGGAGACTAGCGGGAGGCTCAATGAGCAGTTCTTC. The chain employs TRBV2 and TRBJ2-1; TRBD2 aligns across 13 bases. V was clipped by 6 bases and J by 6 bases; unmatched bases: 5. CDR1 and CDR2 (germline): SNHLY, FYNNEI. The CDR3 spans 15 residues.

This clonotype appeared a single time. The chain combines TRBV6-1 with TRBJ2-2; TRBD2 is a possible D gene (5 bases). The V gene lost 6 bases and the J gene lost 7 bases, with 15 bases spanning the gap. This CDR3 has 14 residues. Germline CDR1 and CDR2: MNHNS and SASEGT. DNA of the CDR3: TGTGCCAGCAGGCGGGTCACTCGCCGCGGGGAGCTGTTTTTT. It encodes CASRRVTRRGELFF.

The chain has TRBV7-9 and TRBJ2-7; TRBD2 matches 10 bases. The length of the CDR3 is 15 residues. J lost 2 bases, V lost 4 bases, and 5 bases had no gene match. Germline CDR1 is SEHNR and CDR2 is FQNEAQ (reference sequence). CDR3 region: CASSSSTSGTYEQYF. The CDR3 nucleotides are TGTGCCAGCAGCTCTTCCACTAGCGGGACCTACGAGCAGTACTTC.

This clonotype appeared a few times. The rearrangement links TRBV5-6 to TRBJ2-3, with 7 bases fitting TRBD1. Germline V gene sequence: CDR1 SGHDT, CDR2 YYEEEE. This CDR3 contains 18 residues. The trim removed 4 bases at V and 2 bases at J, leaving 16 bases unmatched. CDR3: CASSLPSQGVVSTDTQYF. The CDR3 nucleotides read TGTGCCAGCAGCCTCCCTAGCCAGGGGGTCGTCTCCACAGATACGCAGTATTTT.

At least ten counts were recorded for this clonotype. The chain joins TRBV11-2 to TRBJ2-7, with D uncertain. Trimming took off 5 bases at V and 4 bases at J, with 12 bases between the two ends. Germline assignment: CDR1 SGHAT and CDR2 FQNNGV. This CDR3 comprises 13 residues. CDR3 sequence (DNA): TGTGCCAGCAGCCCCCCCCCTGATTACGAGCAGTACTTC. Residues: CASSPPPDYEQYF.